The next 15 T cell receptor beta chains were all read from a single sample in a study of blood T cell repertoires in COVID-19. The assay was immunoSEQ multiplex PCR, and TCRdb's table has in-frame clones only and misses some. The top ten clones hold 2.5% to 3% of a sample with 62,000 or so clones, 85% to 90% of them seen once. The sample consisted of peripheral blood. Receptor source: a man aged 50 to 60 with acute or convalescent COVID-19.

On this clone: The sample carries other DNA sequences with the same CDR3. The chain couples TRBV27 to TRBJ2-1; 9 nucleotides align to TRBD2. Germline trimming cut 2 bases from V and 4 bases from J; bases unmatched to any gene: 0. The CDR3 has 14 amino acids. Germline V gene data show CDR1 as MNHEY and CDR2 as SMNVEV (reference sequence). DNA for the CDR3: TGTGCCAGCAGTTTACTAGCGGGATACAATGAGCAGTTCTTC. Protein sequence: CASSLLAGYNEQFF.

The gene calls are TRBV6-2 or TRBV6-3 and TRBJ2-7; 7 bases map to TRBD1. Germline V gene data show CDR1 as MNHEY and CDR2 as SVGEGT. The CDR3 totals 14 residues. V gave up 5 bases and J gave up 4 bases; unmatched junction bases: 8. The CDR3 protein is CASSNGQAGYEQYV. The CDR3 DNA follows: TGTGCCAGCAGTAACGGACAGGCTGGGTACGAGCAGTACGTC.

The rearrangement uses TRBV15 and TRBJ2-5; D perhaps matches TRBD2 (5 bases). Trimming took off 0 bases at V and 10 bases at J, with 9 bases between the two ends. This CDR3 spans 12 amino acids. Germline V CDR1 and CDR2: LNHNV, YYDKDF (reference sequence). The CDR3 DNA sequence: TGTGCCACCAGCAGAGATGAGGGAGACCAGTACTTC. Amino acid sequence: CATSRDEGDQYF. Variable domain in full (rest from reference TRBV15 and TRBJ2-5): DAMVIQNPRYQVTQFGKPVTLSCSQTLNHNVMYWYQQKSSQAPKLLFHYYDKDFNNEADTPDNFQSRRPNTSFCFLDIRSPGLGDTAMYLCATSRDEGDQYFGPGTRLLVL.

This clone was counted a few times. This chain uses TRBV7-2 with TRBJ1-2, with no clear D. V was pared by 0 bases and J by 2 bases, with 13 bases between. Germline lookup yields CDR1 SGHTA and CDR2 FQGNSA. The CDR3 spans 16 residues. CDR3 sequence (DNA): TGTGCCAGCAGCTTAGCGTTTCGGGGAAACAACTATGGCTACACCTTC. Its protein product is CASSLAFRGNNYGYTF.

The chain uses TRBV7-9 and TRBJ2-7, with TRBD2 identical over 9 bases. Trimming cost V 5 bases and J 0 bases; bases outside gene matches: 11. This CDR3 is 17 amino acids long. Germline CDR1 SEHNR, CDR2 FQNEAQ (reference sequence). CDR3 bases: TGTGCCAGCAGCCCCAAGCCCGGGACTAGCAGCTCCTACGAGCAGTACTTC. It encodes CASSPKPGTSSSYEQYF.

This chain joins TRBV18 and TRBJ2-5, with 8 bases that match TRBD1. V gave up 4 bases and J gave up 3 bases; unmatched junction bases: 4. CDR1 is KGHSH, CDR2 LQKENI, per germline. The CDR3 is made up of 14 amino acids. CDR3 amino acids: CASSLNRGEETQYF. The CDR3 DNA sequence: TGTGCCAGCTCACTAAACAGGGGGGAAGAGACCCAGTACTTC.

The chain's CDR3 is CAWAGTSGIKGESSAMYNEQFF. The CDR3 bases are TGTGCCTGGGCCGGGACTAGCGGGATCAAAGGGGAGAGTTCCGCTATGTACAATGAGCAGTTCTTC. The V and J genes are TRBV30 and TRBJ2-1; 13 nucleotides line up with TRBD2. This CDR3 is 22 amino acids long. The trim removed 5 bases at V and 4 bases at J, leaving 26 bases unmatched. Germline V gene lookup returns CDR1 GTSNPN and CDR2 SVGIG (reference sequence).

This chain's CDR3 is CASSADRGYNSPLHF. CDR3 nucleotide sequence: TGTGCCAGCAGCGCGGACCGGGGTTATAATTCACCCCTCCACTTT. The chain is built from TRBV9 and TRBJ1-6; the D is unclear. The CDR3 spans 15 residues. Germline CDR1 is SGDLS and CDR2 is YYNGEE. Trimming took 3 bases from V and 4 from J, leaving 11 bases between them.

V usage is TRBV27 and J usage is TRBJ2-4, with D possibly matching TRBD1 (5 bases). Germline lookup yields CDR1 MNHEY and CDR2 SMNVEV (reference sequence). The V end was cut by 5 bases, the J end by 1 base, with 12 bases between. The CDR3 is 15 residues long. The CDR3 sequence: CASSVTVGAKNIQYF. Here the CDR3 DNA reads TGTGCCAGCAGTGTGACAGTCGGGGCCAAAAACATTCAGTACTTC.

The chain couples TRBV19 to TRBJ1-1; D unclear. This CDR3 has 14 residues. Germline V gene lookup returns CDR1 LNHDA and CDR2 SQIVND (reference sequence). V gave up 3 bases and J gave up 3 bases, with 11 bases separating them. As DNA, the CDR3 is TGTGCCAGTAGTATCCTTGGGAGACACACTGAAGCTTTCTTT. This sequence encodes CASSILGRHTEAFF.

CDR3 in DNA: TGTGCCAGCAGACAACAGGGGGCGCCCGGGGAGCTGTTTTTT. It translates to CASRQQGAPGELFF. The genes are TRBV14 and TRBJ2-2; 9 nucleotides line up with TRBD1. The CDR3 sequence is 14 residues long. V gave up 6 bases and J gave up 6 bases; unmatched junction bases: 5. Germline V CDR1 and CDR2: SGHDN, FVKESK.

The CDR3 spells CAWSVTGTGGYQPQHF. The DNA of the CDR3 is TGTGCCTGGAGTGTTACAGGGACAGGGGGATATCAGCCCCAGCATTTT. V and J are TRBV30 and TRBJ1-5, with 11 bases identical to TRBD1. The CDR3 is 16 amino acids. V shed 0 bases and J 5 bases; nucleotides not matched to a gene: 6. Per the germline V gene, CDR1 is GTSNPN and CDR2 is SVGIG (reference sequence). The entire variable domain, with the rest obtained from reference TRBV30 and TRBJ1-5, is as follows: SQTIHQWPATLVQPVGSPLSLECTVEGTSNPNLYWYRQAAGRGLQLLFYSVGIGQISSEVPQNLSASRPQDRQFILSSKKLLLSDSGFYLCAWSVTGTGGYQPQHFGDGTRLSIL.

J is TRBJ1-6 and V is TRBV23-1, with no clear D. TRBV23-1 is placed among ORFs of uncertain function. This CDR3 comprises 19 residues. Trimming stripped 6 bases from V and 2 bases from J, with 23 bases between. This CDR3 is CASRGWVEGPHTYNSPLHF. CDR3 nucleotide sequence: TGCGCCAGCAGGGGTTGGGTGGAGGGCCCCCACACCTATAATTCACCCCTCCACTTT.

This chain joins TRBV27 and TRBJ2-1, with D possibly being TRBD1 (5 bases). The V end was cut by 7 bases, the J end by 9 bases, with 19 bases between. Germline V gene data show CDR1 as MNHEY and CDR2 as SMNVEV (reference sequence). CDR3 size: 14 residues. CDR3 in DNA: TGTGCCAGCACTCCCTGGGCAGGGTTGATTGAGCAGTTCTTC. Translated: CASTPWAGLIEQFF.

The V gene is TRBV24-1, the J gene TRBJ2-1; D uncertain. CDR1 and CDR2 from the germline V gene are KGHDR and SFDVKD. The ends were cut back, 4 bases at V and 7 bases at J, with 10 bases in the middle. The CDR3 consists of 13 residues. The CDR3 region is CATSDSDLNEQFF. The CDR3 DNA reads TGTGCCACCAGTGACTCCGACTTGAATGAGCAGTTCTTC.